This TCR beta chain was sequenced during a study of T-cell reconstitution after alpha-beta-depleted transplantation in children. There are 17 residues in the CDR3. Germline-derived CDR1 and CDR2 are DFQATT and SNEGSKA (reference sequence). Between the trimmed V and J ends, which lost 0 bases and 3 bases, there was a span of 17 bases. Unique molecular identifiers were incorporated when the TCRbeta library was constructed. TCRdb re-called the PCR reads through MiXCR, storing one row per CDR3 protein. The data hold about 300,000 distinct CDR3 sequences, with around a tenth observed a single time. Overall study results and limits: Some patients showed high day-60 TCRbeta diversity, which derived from surviving recipient T cells and thymic progenitors. T-cell counts and diversity were attributed mostly to newly produced T cells one year after transplant. Approximately two months post-transplant, alpha-beta T cells reportedly originated from several hundred expanded graft clones.

Notes on this clonotype: As yet, its antigen is unknown.

V and J are TRBV20-1 and TRBJ2-2, with D perhaps TRBD1 (5 bases). This TCR came from a boy under three years old with acute myeloid leukemia, due to receive a stem cell transplant. The source material was PBMCs, sampled before TCRalphabeta/CD19-depleted stem cell transplant. CDR3 in DNA: TGCAGTGCTAGAGATGAATCCCCAGGGCAGGACACCGGGGAGCTGTTTTTT. Translating gives CSARDESPGQDTGELFF.